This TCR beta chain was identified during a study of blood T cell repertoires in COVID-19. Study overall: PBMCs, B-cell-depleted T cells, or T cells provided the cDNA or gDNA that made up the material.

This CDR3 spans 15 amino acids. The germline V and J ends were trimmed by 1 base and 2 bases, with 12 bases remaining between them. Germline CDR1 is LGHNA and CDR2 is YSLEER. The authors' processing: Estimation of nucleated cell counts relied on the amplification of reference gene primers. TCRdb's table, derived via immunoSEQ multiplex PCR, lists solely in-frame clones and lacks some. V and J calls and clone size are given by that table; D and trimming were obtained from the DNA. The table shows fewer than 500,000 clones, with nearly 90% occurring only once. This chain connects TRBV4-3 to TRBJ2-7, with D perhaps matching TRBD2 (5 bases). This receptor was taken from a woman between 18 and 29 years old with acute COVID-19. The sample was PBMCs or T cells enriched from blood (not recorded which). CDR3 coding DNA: TGCGCCAGCAGCCAAGGGACTTTCGAGGCCTACGAGCAGTACTTC. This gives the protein CASSQGTFEAYEQYF.